This record looks at one T cell receptor (beta chain) sequence and its context. These data are taken from a study of cytomegalovirus exposure and HLA in healthy donors. The CDR3 consists of 15 residues. Germline V gene sequence: CDR1 MNHEY, CDR2 SVGAGI. The study ran its PCR with 60 Vbeta and 13 Jbeta primers. Assay used: immunoSEQ multiplex PCR; TCRdb lists only in-frame clones, some missing. The sample carries about 130,000 clones, approximately 87% recorded once. Donors sampled were nominally healthy, though unrecorded immune exposures were likely. The clonotype was recovered from a man aged 18 to 35 in good health and CMV-seropositive. The V and J genes are TRBV6-5 and TRBJ2-5; D is unclear. The J call may be mistaken, given a closer DNA end match to TRBJ2-7. The specimen sequenced was PBMCs. The CDR3 region is CASSYSRSGTYEQYF. CDR3 DNA sequence: TGTGCCAGCAGTTACTCTAGGTCAGGTACCTACGAGCAGTACTTC.